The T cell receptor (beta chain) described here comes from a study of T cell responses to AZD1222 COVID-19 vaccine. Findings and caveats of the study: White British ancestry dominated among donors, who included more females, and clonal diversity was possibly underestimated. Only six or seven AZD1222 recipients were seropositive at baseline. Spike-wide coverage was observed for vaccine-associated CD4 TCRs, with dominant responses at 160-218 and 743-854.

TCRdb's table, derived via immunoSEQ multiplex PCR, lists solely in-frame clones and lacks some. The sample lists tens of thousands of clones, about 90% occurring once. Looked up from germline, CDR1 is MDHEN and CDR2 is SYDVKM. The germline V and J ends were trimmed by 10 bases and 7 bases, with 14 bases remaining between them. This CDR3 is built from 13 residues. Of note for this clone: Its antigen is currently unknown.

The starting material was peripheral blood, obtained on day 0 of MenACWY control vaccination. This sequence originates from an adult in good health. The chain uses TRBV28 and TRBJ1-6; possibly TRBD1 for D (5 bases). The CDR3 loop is CATLPSGNSPLHF. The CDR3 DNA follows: TGTGCCACCCTTCCCTCAGGGAATTCACCCCTCCACTTT.